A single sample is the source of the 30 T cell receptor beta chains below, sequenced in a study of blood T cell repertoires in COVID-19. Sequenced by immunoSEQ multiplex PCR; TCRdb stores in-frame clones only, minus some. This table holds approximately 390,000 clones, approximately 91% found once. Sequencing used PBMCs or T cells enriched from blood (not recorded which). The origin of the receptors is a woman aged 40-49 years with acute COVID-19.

The CDR3 reads CASSLEQGAYTEAFF. The CDR3 DNA reads TGCGCCAGCAGCTTGGAACAGGGGGCCTACACTGAAGCTTTCTTT. This chain connects TRBV5-1 to TRBJ1-1; 9 bases map to TRBD1. Germline V gene sequence: CDR1 SGHRS, CDR2 YFSETQ. The CDR3 loop spans 15 amino acids. V trimming: 0 bases; J trimming: 3 bases; junction bases outside the gene matches: 3. Supplemented by reference TRBV5-1 and TRBJ1-1, the full variable domain reads KAGVTQTPRYLIKTRGQQVTLSCSPISGHRSVSWYQQTPGQGLQFLFEYFSETQRNKGNFPGRFSGRQFSNSRSEMNVSTLELGDSALYLCASSLEQGAYTEAFFGQGTRLTVV.

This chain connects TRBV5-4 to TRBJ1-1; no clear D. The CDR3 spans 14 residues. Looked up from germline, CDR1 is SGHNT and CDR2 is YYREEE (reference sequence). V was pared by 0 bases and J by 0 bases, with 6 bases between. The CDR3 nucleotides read TGTGCCAGCAGCTTGGATCTCCTGAACACTGAAGCTTTCTTT. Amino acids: CASSLDLLNTEAFF.

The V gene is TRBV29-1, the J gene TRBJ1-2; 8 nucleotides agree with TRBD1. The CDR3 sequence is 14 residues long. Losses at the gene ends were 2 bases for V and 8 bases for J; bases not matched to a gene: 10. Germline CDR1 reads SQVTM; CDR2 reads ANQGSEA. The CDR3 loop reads CSVEITRTGNGYTF. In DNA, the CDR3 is TGCAGCGTTGAAATTACCCGGACAGGGAACGGCTACACCTTC.

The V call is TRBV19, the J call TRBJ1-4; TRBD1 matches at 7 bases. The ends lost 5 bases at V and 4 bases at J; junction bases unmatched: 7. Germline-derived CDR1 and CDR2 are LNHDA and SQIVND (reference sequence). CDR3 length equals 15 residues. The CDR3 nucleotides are TGTGCCAGTAGTGACTTTACAGGGGTTAATGAAAAACTGTTTTTT. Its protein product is CASSDFTGVNEKLFF.

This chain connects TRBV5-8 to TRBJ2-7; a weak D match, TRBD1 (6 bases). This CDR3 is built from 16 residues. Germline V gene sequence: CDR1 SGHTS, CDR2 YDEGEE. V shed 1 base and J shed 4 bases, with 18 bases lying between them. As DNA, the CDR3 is TGTGCCAGCAGCTTGTTATTCAGGACAGCCTCGTACGAGCAGTACTTC. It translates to CASSLLFRTASYEQYF. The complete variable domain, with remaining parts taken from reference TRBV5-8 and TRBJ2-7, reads EAGVTQSPTHLIKTRGQQATLRCSPISGHTSVYWYQQALGLGLQFLLWYDEGEERNRGNFPPRFSGRQFPNYSSELNVNALELEDSALYLCASSLLFRTASYEQYFGPGTRLTVT.

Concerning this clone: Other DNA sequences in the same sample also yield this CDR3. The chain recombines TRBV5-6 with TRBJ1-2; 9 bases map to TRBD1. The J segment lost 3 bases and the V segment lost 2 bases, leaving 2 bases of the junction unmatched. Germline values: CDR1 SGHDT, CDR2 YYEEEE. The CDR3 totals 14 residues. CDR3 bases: TGTGCCAGCAGCTTACAGGGGGCGGACTATGGCTACACCTTC. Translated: CASSLQGADYGYTF.

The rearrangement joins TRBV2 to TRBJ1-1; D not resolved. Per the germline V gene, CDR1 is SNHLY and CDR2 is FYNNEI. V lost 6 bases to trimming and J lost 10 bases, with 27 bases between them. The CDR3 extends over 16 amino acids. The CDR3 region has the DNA TGTGCCAGCAGGAAGTCGGCTATGGCAGGCCGTCTTCGAGCTTTCTTT. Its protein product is CASRKSAMAGRLRAFF.

The CDR3: CASRLASAANEKLFF. The CDR3 DNA reads as TGTGCCAGCAGGCTAGCTTCGGCAGCTAATGAAAAACTGTTTTTT. V gene TRBV6-5 combines with J gene TRBJ1-4; D uncertain. V dropped 6 bases and J dropped 3 bases, with 14 bases sitting between them. The CDR3 length is 15 residues. Germline values: CDR1 MNHEY, CDR2 SVGAGI.

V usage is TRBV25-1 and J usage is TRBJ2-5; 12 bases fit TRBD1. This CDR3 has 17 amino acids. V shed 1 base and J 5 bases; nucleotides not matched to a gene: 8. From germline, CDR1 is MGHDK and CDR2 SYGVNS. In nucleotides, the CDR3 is TGTGCCAGCAGTGAATTGTTTGGGACAGGGGGCATTGAGACCCAGTACTTC. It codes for CASSELFGTGGIETQYF.

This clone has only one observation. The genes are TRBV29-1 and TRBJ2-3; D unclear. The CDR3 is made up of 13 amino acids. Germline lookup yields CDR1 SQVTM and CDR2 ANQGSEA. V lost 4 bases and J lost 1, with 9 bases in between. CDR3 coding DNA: TGCAGCGTTGGGAGTGTCGGCACAGATACGCAGTATTTT. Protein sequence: CSVGSVGTDTQYF.

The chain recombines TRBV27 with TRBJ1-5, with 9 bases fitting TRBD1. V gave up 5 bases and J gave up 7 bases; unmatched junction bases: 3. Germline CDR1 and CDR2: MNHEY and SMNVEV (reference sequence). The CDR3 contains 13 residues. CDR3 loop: CASSNRGQQPQHF. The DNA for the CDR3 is TGTGCCAGCAGTAACAGGGGGCAACAGCCCCAGCATTTT.

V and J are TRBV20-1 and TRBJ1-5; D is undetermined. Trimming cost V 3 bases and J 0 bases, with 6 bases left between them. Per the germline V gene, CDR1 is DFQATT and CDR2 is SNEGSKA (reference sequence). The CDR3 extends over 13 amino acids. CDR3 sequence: CSASVSSNQPQHF. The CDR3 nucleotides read TGCAGTGCTAGTGTGAGTAGCAATCAGCCCCAGCATTTT.

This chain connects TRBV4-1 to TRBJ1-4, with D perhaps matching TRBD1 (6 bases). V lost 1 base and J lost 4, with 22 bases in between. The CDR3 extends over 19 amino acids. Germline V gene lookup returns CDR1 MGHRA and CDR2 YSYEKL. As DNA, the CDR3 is TGCGCCAGCAGCCAAGTGTTAGGGGGGGCGTATTGGATTAATGAAAAACTGTTTTTT. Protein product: CASSQVLGGAYWINEKLFF.

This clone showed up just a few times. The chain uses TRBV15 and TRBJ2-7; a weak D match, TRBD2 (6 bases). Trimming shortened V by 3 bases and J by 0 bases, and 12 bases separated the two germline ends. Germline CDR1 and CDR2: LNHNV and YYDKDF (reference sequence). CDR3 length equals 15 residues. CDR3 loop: CATSRWGGSSYEQYF. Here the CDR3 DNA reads TGTGCCACCAGCAGGTGGGGAGGAAGCTCCTACGAGCAGTACTTC.

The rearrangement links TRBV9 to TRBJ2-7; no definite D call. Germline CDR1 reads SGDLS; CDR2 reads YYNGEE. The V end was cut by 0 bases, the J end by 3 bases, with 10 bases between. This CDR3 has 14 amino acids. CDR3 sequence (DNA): TGTGCCAGCAGCGTAGGAACAGCTTTCTACGAGCAGTACTTC. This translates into CASSVGTAFYEQYF.

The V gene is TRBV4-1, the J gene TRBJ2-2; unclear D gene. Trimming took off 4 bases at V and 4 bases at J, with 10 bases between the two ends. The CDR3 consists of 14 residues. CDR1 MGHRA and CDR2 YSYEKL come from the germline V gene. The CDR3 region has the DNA TGCGCCAGCAGCCCAAGACTCCCCACCGGGGAGCTGTTTTTT. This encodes CASSPRLPTGELFF.

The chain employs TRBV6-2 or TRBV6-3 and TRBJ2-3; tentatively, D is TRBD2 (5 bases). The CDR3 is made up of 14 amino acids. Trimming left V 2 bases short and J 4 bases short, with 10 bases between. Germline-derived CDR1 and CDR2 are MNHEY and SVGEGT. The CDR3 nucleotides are TGTGCCAGCAGTTACGGAGGTAGCGCAGATACGCAGTATTTT. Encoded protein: CASSYGGSADTQYF.

Here the CDR3 DNA reads TGCGCCAGCAGCTGGGAGGGGTACAATGAGCAGTTCTTC. This gives the protein CASSWEGYNEQFF. This chain uses TRBV5-1 with TRBJ2-1, with 7 bases fitting TRBD2. CDR3 length: 13 residues. Germline values: CDR1 SGHRS, CDR2 YFSETQ. V dropped 3 bases and J dropped 4; count of bases not matched to a gene: 1.

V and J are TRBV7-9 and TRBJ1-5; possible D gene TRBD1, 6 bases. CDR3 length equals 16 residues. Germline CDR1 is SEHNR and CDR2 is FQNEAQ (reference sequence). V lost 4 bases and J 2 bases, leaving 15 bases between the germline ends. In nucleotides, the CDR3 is TGTGCCAGCAGCTCATTACAGGGAAGGGGCAATCAGCCCCAGCATTTT. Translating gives CASSSLQGRGNQPQHF.

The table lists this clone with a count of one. The CDR3 protein is CASSIVTDTQYF. The CDR3 region has the DNA TGTGCCAGCAGCATAGTCACAGATACGCAGTATTTT. The chain employs TRBV5-6 and TRBJ2-3; D not resolved. From germline, CDR1 is SGHDT and CDR2 YYEEEE. This CDR3 contains 12 residues. Trimming pared 4 bases from V and 2 bases from J, leaving 5 bases between.

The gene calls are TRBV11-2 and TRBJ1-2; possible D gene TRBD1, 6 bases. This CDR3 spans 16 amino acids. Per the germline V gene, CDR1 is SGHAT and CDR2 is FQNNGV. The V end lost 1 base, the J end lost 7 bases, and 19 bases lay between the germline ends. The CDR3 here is CASSLVGGAQGFGYTF. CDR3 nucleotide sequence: TGTGCCAGCAGCTTAGTTGGGGGGGCGCAGGGTTTTGGCTACACCTTC.

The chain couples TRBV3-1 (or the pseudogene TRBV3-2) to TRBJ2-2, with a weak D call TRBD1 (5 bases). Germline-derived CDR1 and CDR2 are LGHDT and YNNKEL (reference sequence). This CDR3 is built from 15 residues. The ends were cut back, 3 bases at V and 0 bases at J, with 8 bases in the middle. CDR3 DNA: TGTGCCAGCAGCCACCGGACACCGAACACCGGGGAGCTGTTTTTT. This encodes CASSHRTPNTGELFF.

CDR3 loop: CASSSYSQGGTDTQYF. DNA for the CDR3: TGTGCCAGCAGCTCATATTCACAGGGGGGAACAGATACGCAGTATTTT. This sequence joins TRBV11-3 and TRBJ2-3; TRBD1 matches at 8 bases. The CDR3 has 16 residues. V shed 4 bases, J shed 3 bases, and the junction held 9 bases outside the gene matches. Germline CDR1 SGHNT, CDR2 YENEEA.

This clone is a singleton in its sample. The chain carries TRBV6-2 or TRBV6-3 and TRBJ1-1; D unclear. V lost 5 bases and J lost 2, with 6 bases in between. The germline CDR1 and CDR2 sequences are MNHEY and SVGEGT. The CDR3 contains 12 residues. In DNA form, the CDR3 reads TGTGCCAGCAGTCCACATAACACTGAAGCTTTCTTT. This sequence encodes CASSPHNTEAFF.

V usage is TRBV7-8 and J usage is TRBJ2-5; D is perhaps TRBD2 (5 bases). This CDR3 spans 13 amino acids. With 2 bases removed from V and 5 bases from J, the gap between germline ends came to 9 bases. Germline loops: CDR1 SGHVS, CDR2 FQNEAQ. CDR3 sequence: CASSLIGEETQYF. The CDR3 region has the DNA TGTGCCAGCAGCTTAATCGGGGAGGAGACCCAGTACTTC.

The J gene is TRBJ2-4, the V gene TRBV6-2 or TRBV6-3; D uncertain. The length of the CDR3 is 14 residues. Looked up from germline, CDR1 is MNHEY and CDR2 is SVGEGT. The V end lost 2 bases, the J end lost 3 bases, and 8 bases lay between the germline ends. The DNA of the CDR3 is TGTGCCAGCAGTTACGACGGGTACAAAAACATTCAGTACTTC. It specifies CASSYDGYKNIQYF.

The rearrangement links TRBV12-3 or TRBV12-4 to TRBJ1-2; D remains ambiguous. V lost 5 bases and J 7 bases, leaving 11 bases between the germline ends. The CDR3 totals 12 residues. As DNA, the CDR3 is TGTGCCAGCAGTAAAATCGTGAGTGGCTACACCTTC. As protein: CASSKIVSGYTF.

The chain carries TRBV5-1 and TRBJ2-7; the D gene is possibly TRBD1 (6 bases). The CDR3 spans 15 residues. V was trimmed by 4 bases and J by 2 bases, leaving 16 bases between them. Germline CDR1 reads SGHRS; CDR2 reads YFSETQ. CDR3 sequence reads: CASSPSGTPTYEQYF. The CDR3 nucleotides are TGCGCCAGCAGCCCGTCCGGGACACCTACCTACGAGCAGTACTTC.

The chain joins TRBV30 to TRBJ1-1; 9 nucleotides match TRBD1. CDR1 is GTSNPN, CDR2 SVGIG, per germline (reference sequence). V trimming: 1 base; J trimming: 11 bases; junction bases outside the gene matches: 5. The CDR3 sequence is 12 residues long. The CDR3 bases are TGTGCCTGGAGTGCCGGGACAGGGAGGGCTTTCTTT. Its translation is CAWSAGTGRAFF.

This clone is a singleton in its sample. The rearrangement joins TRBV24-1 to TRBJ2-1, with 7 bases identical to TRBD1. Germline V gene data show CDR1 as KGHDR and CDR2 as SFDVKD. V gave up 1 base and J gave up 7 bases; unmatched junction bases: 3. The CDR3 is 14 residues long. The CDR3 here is CATSDLGQENEQFF. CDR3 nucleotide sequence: TGTGCCACCAGTGATTTAGGACAGGAAAATGAGCAGTTCTTC.